This T cell receptor beta chain appears in the sequencing data of a study of blood T cell repertoires in COVID-19. Study overall: Italy, Spain and the United States were the sources of the convalescent and acute COVID-19 samples. The cDNA or gDNA used as material had been derived from T cells, B-cell-depleted T cells, or PBMCs.

CDR3 length: 16 amino acids. Trimming pared 4 bases from V and 1 base from J, leaving 17 bases between. Germline loops: CDR1 MNHNS, CDR2 SASEGT. Original processing notes: The authors estimated nucleated cell counts from reference gene primer amplification. Assay: immunoSEQ multiplex PCR; the TCRdb copy retains only in-frame clones and omits some. V and J calls and clone size are given by that table; D and trimming were obtained from the DNA. The sample lists some 200,000 clones, around 86% occurring once. This clonotype was obtained from a man between 50 and 59 years old with acute or convalescent COVID-19. The V and J genes are TRBV6-1 and TRBJ2-7; D possibly corresponds to TRBD1 (5 bases). The sequencing sample was made of peripheral blood. In nucleotides, the CDR3 is TGTGCCAGCAGTGCCAAGGAAGGGGCCTATTCCTACGAGCAGTACTTC. It codes for CASSAKEGAYSYEQYF.